Included here is one TCR beta chain sequence, with context. Original processing methods: How many nucleated cells were present was estimated from reference gene primer amplification. Libraries were prepared by immunoSEQ multiplex PCR; TCRdb keeps only in-frame clonotypes and omits some of them. V, J and clone size are those of that table, while D and trimming were read from the DNA. Among hundreds of thousands of clones listed, around 87% were seen once. This specimen comes from a study of blood T cell repertoires in COVID-19. The overall study: COVID-19 samples from acute and convalescent phases originated in the United States, Italy and Spain. The cDNA or gDNA used as material had been derived from T cells, B-cell-depleted T cells, or PBMCs.

Sequencing was carried out using peripheral blood. This receptor was obtained from a woman aged 60-75 years with COVID-19, enrolled during active disease.

The CDR3 nucleotides are TGTGCCAGCAGTTTGGACATCTATAATTCACCCCTCCACTTT. Encoded protein: CASSLDIYNSPLHF. The chain uses TRBV28 and TRBJ1-6, with D possibly being TRBD1 (5 bases). CDR1 is MDHEN and CDR2 is SYDVKM in the germline V gene. The V gene lost 3 bases and the J gene lost 3 bases, with 6 bases spanning the gap. This CDR3 has 14 residues.